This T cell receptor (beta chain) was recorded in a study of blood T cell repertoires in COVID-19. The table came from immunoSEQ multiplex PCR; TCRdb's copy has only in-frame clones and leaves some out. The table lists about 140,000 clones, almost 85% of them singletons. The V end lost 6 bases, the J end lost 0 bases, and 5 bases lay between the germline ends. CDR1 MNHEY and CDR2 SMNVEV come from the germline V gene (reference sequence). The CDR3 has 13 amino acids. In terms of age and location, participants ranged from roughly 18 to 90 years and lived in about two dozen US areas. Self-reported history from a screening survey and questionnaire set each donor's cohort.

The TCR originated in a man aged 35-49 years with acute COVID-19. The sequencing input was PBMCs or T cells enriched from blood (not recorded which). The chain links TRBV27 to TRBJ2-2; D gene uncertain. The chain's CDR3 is CASRDTNTGELFF. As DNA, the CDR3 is TGTGCCAGCAGAGACACGAACACCGGGGAGCTGTTTTTT.